Each of the 25 T cell receptor beta chains below was sequenced from the same sample in a study of CD8 T cells in Susac syndrome. Random hexamers were used to reverse transcribe roughly 0.5 to 1 ug of RNA. TCRdb redid the calling of the immunoSEQ multiplex PCR reads with MiXCR, one entry per CDR3 protein. Seen here are some 150,000 distinct CDR3 sequences, approximately 95% observed once, and the top ten hold more than 0.11%. The sequenced material came from CD4+ T cells from PBMCs. The receptors stem from a human donor with Susac syndrome.

J is TRBJ2-5 and V is TRBV3-1; 10 positions match TRBD1. The CDR3 contains 15 residues. Germline values: CDR1 LGHDT, CDR2 YNNKEL (reference sequence). With 4 bases clipped from V and 4 bases from J, the junction kept 6 bases outside the gene matches. The CDR3 DNA is TGTGCCAGCAGCCGGGACAGGGGACTACCAGAGACCCAGTACTTC. Translated, it gives CASSRDRGLPETQYF.

In this sample, this clonotype turned up once. V usage is TRBV11-3 and J usage is TRBJ2-1; D is undetermined. The germline V and J ends were trimmed by 2 bases and 0 bases, with 11 bases remaining between them. The CDR3 runs to 16 residues. CDR1 and CDR2 from the germline V gene are SGHNT and YENEEA. The chain's CDR3 is CASSLSLRSSYNEQFF. CDR3 bases: TGTGCCAGCAGCTTATCGCTCAGGAGCTCCTACAATGAGCAGTTCTTC.

V is TRBV5-4 and J is TRBJ2-2; 7 bases are shared with TRBD2. The V and J ends lost 1 base and 6 bases, in that order; junction bases with no gene match: 6. The CDR3 loop spans 15 amino acids. CDR1 and CDR2 from the germline V gene are SGHNT and YYREEE (reference sequence). CDR3 sequence (DNA): TGTGCCAGCAGCTTGAAACAAGGGAGGGCCGGGGAGCTGTTTTTT. Protein sequence: CASSLKQGRAGELFF.

The chain carries TRBV29-1 and TRBJ2-5; TRBD2 matches at 7 bases. The V gene's germline CDR1 is SQVTM and CDR2 ANQGSEA. Trimming removed 7 bases from V and 5 bases from J; junction bases left unmatched: 10. The CDR3 contains 13 residues. CDR3 in amino acids: CSGAGGGSETQYF. The DNA of the CDR3 is TGCAGCGGGGCGGGTGGCGGGAGTGAGACCCAGTACTTC.

The V and J genes are TRBV20-1 and TRBJ1-2; D unclear. The V end lost 3 bases, the J end lost 3 bases, and 17 bases lay between the germline ends. The CDR3 extends over 15 amino acids. Germline values: CDR1 DFQATT, CDR2 SNEGSKA (reference sequence). The CDR3 DNA is TGCAGTGCTAGTTCAGGTACGAGGACTGACTATGGCTACACCTTC. Translation: CSASSGTRTDYGYTF.

V gene TRBV20-1 combines with J gene TRBJ2-7, with a possible D match to TRBD2 (6 bases). V lost 3 bases and J 9 bases, leaving 15 bases between the germline ends. Germline V gene data show CDR1 as DFQATT and CDR2 as SNEGSKA (reference sequence). The CDR3 sequence is 12 residues long. The chain's CDR3 is CSARGPGEAQYF. The CDR3 DNA sequence: TGCAGTGCTAGGGGACCTGGGGAGGCGCAGTACTTC.

The genes are TRBV10-3 and TRBJ2-5; D unresolved. V was trimmed by 7 bases and J by 8 bases, leaving 26 bases between them. The CDR3 length is 16 residues. The germline V gene has CDR1 ENHRY and CDR2 SYGVKD. The chain's CDR3 is CAINSRSAADQATQYF. CDR3 in DNA: TGTGCCATCAATTCGAGGAGCGCCGCGGACCAAGCCACCCAGTACTTC.

The chain links TRBV7-9 to TRBJ2-2; 11 bases match TRBD1. The CDR3 is 16 residues long. Looked up from germline, CDR1 is SEHNR and CDR2 is FQNEAQ (reference sequence). The V segment lost 6 bases and the J segment 3 bases; nucleotides outside the gene matches: 6. CDR3 sequence reads: CASSLDRGPHTGELFF. The CDR3 coding sequence is TGTGCCAGCAGTTTGGACAGGGGGCCCCACACCGGGGAGCTGTTTTTT.

The chain combines TRBV4-1 with TRBJ1-5; no clear D. Trimming took off 0 bases at V and 6 bases at J, with 9 bases between the two ends. Germline V gives CDR1 MGHRA, CDR2 YSYEKL. The CDR3 sequence is 14 residues long. The CDR3 loop is CASSQDGVGQPQHF. As DNA, the CDR3 is TGCGCCAGCAGCCAAGACGGGGTAGGTCAGCCCCAGCATTTT.

V usage is TRBV12-3 or TRBV12-4 and J usage is TRBJ1-5; TRBD1 is a possible D gene (6 bases). This CDR3 comprises 15 residues. The V gene lost 5 bases and the J gene lost 3 bases, with 14 bases spanning the gap. The chain's CDR3 is CASSRPGQSNQPQHF. CDR3 nucleotides: TGTGCCAGCAGTCGACCTGGACAGTCCAATCAGCCCCAGCATTTT.

The chain is built from TRBV2 and TRBJ1-2, with TRBD1 matching 7 bases. This CDR3 spans 13 amino acids. The germline V gene has CDR1 SNHLY and CDR2 FYNNEI. V gave up 5 bases and J gave up 6 bases; unmatched junction bases: 6. The CDR3 DNA follows: TGTGCCAGCAGTCTGGGACAGCGCCATGGCTACACCTTC. Translated, it gives CASSLGQRHGYTF.

The chain combines TRBV5-1 with TRBJ2-3; tentative D call: TRBD1 (6 bases). CDR3 length: 15 amino acids. From germline, CDR1 is SGHRS and CDR2 YFSETQ. The V and J ends lost 4 bases and 4 bases respectively, with 16 bases between them. The CDR3 sequence: CASSRQGTISDTQYF. As DNA, the CDR3 is TGCGCCAGCAGCAGGCAGGGGACGATTTCAGATACGCAGTATTTT.

This CDR3 is CASSLGVVNQPQHF. CDR3 DNA: TGTGCCAGCAGCTTAGGGGTCGTCAATCAGCCCCAGCATTTT. V is TRBV7-9 and J is TRBJ1-5; D is ambiguous. This CDR3 spans 14 amino acids. From germline, CDR1 is SEHNR and CDR2 FQNEAQ (reference sequence). V was trimmed by 1 base and J by 3 bases, leaving 7 bases between them.

The chain couples TRBV20-1 to TRBJ2-7; 8 bases line up with TRBD1. Germline V gene data show CDR1 as DFQATT and CDR2 as SNEGSKA (reference sequence). V lost 6 bases and J lost 3; bases outside the gene matches: 10. The length of the CDR3 is 14 residues. CDR3 sequence: CSALRLQGGYEQYF. The CDR3 DNA reads TGCAGTGCGCTGCGGCTACAGGGGGGCTACGAGCAGTACTTC.

J is TRBJ2-5 and V is TRBV5-1; D is uncertain. CDR1 and CDR2 (germline): SGHRS, YFSETQ. V was pared by 0 bases and J by 5 bases, with 14 bases between. This CDR3 is built from 15 residues. CDR3 DNA sequence: TGCGCCAGCAGCTTGGGAAGTTTGGTGGGGGAGACCCAGTACTTC. It encodes CASSLGSLVGETQYF.

The CDR3 nucleotides read TGCGCCAGCAGCTTTTATAGCGGGGACTCTGGGGCCAACGTCCTGACTTTC. This gives the protein CASSFYSGDSGANVLTF. This rearrangement joins TRBV5-1 to TRBJ2-6, with TRBD2 matching 8 bases. This CDR3 contains 17 residues. Germline values: CDR1 SGHRS, CDR2 YFSETQ. The J segment lost 0 bases and the V segment lost 2 bases, leaving 4 bases of the junction unmatched.

This chain joins TRBV29-1 and TRBJ2-1; D is perhaps TRBD1 (5 bases). Germline-derived CDR1 and CDR2 are SQVTM and ANQGSEA. The CDR3 is 14 residues long. The V end lost 4 bases, the J end lost 0 bases, and 10 bases lay between the germline ends. The CDR3 loop is CSVGYRSSYNEQFF. DNA for the CDR3: TGCAGCGTTGGTTACAGGAGCTCCTACAATGAGCAGTTCTTC.

The CDR3 nucleotides are TGTGCCAGCAGCTTAGGGTGGGCAGCTGAAGCTTTCTTT. Its translation: CASSLGWAAEAFF. The V gene is TRBV11-2, the J gene TRBJ1-1; no definite D call. The CDR3 spans 13 residues. The V and J ends lost 1 base and 6 bases respectively, with 9 bases between them. Germline V gene data show CDR1 as SGHAT and CDR2 as FQNNGV. The variable domain in full, with the rest retrieved from reference TRBV11-2 and TRBJ1-1, is EAGVAQSPRYKIIEKRQSVAFWCNPISGHATLYWYQQILGQGPKLLIQFQNNGVVDDSQLPKDRFSAERLKGVDSTLKIQPAKLEDSAVYLCASSLGWAAEAFFGQGTRLTVV.

The chain carries TRBV28 and TRBJ2-7, with 8 bases fitting TRBD1. Germline V gene lookup returns CDR1 MDHEN and CDR2 SYDVKM. This CDR3 has 13 residues. V dropped 8 bases and J dropped 6; count of bases not matched to a gene: 9. The CDR3 loop is CASYQGARGEQYF. CDR3 DNA sequence: TGTGCCAGCTATCAGGGGGCGCGAGGCGAGCAGTACTTC.

This chain connects TRBV12-3 or TRBV12-4 to TRBJ2-5, with 7 bases lining up with TRBD1. Trimming at V came to 1 base and at J to 5 bases, leaving 7 bases not matched to a gene. The CDR3 has 15 amino acids. The CDR3 loop is CASSLVRGLGETQYF. Here the CDR3 DNA reads TGTGCCAGCAGTTTAGTCAGGGGGTTAGGGGAGACCCAGTACTTC.

The chain recombines TRBV20-1 with TRBJ2-5; tentatively, D is TRBD1 (5 bases). The germline gives CDR1 DFQATT, CDR2 SNEGSKA (reference sequence). The length of the CDR3 is 12 residues. The V gene lost 3 bases and the J gene lost 5 bases, with 10 bases spanning the gap. DNA of the CDR3: TGCAGTGCTAGCGCAGGGCTGGAGACCCAGTACTTC. Its translation: CSASAGLETQYF.

The chain has TRBV10-3 and TRBJ2-6; D gene unclear. The CDR3 extends over 15 amino acids. CDR1 and CDR2 from the germline V gene are ENHRY and SYGVKD. Deletions cut 3 bases from V and 0 bases from J, with 6 bases between. The CDR3 DNA sequence: TGTGCCATCAGTGAAGGATTCTCTGGGGCCAACGTCCTGACTTTC. Translating gives CAISEGFSGANVLTF.

This chain joins TRBV5-1 and TRBJ2-4; 7 bases match TRBD1. Per the germline V gene, CDR1 is SGHRS and CDR2 is YFSETQ. Trimming cost V 1 base and J 9 bases; bases outside gene matches: 10. The CDR3 extends over 15 amino acids. CDR3 protein: CASSLSPGQESIQYF. CDR3 sequence (DNA): TGCGCCAGCAGCTTGAGCCCCGGACAGGAGAGCATTCAGTACTTC.

V usage is TRBV30 and J usage is TRBJ1-1; possible D gene TRBD1, 5 bases. Germline CDR1 and CDR2: GTSNPN and SVGIG (reference sequence). Trimming cost V 5 bases and J 10 bases, with 14 bases left between them. This CDR3 is 11 amino acids long. CDR3 sequence: CAWEEKGLAFF. The CDR3 DNA is TGTGCCTGGGAGGAAAAGGGACTAGCTTTCTTT.

The rearrangement uses TRBV28 and TRBJ2-6; TRBD2 might be the D (5 bases). Trimming took 3 bases from V and 0 from J, leaving 12 bases between them. Per germline, CDR1 MDHEN and CDR2 SYDVKM. The CDR3 extends over 17 amino acids. The CDR3 nucleotides read TGTGCCAGCAGTTTGAGGGCGGGCACCTCTGGGGCCAACGTCCTGACTTTC. This translates into CASSLRAGTSGANVLTF. Drawing the rest from reference TRBV28 and TRBJ2-6, the complete variable domain is DVKVTQSSRYLVKRTGEKVFLECVQDMDHENMFWYRQDPGLGLRLIYFSYDVKMKEKGDIPEGYSVSREKKERFSLILESASTNQTSMYLCASSLRAGTSGANVLTFGAGSRLTVL.